A single sample is the source of the 17 T cell receptor beta chains below, sequenced in a study of shared clonotypes between healthy human individuals (TCRdb year 2020). Preparation of the library involved the immunoSEQ multiplex PCR assay. In its TCRdb copy, this immuneACCESS table keeps in-frame sequences only and misses some clones. Where compared with another copy, unresolved V genes explain less than half of these, and the others have no known cause. The sample table lists fewer than 2.5 million clones, 90% to 95% of them with a count of one. The ten largest clonotypes hold around 0.37% of the sample. The sample consisted of naive CD4+ T cells from PBMCs. The cell subset or site label of this sample denotes: CD45RA+ positively selected. All receptors derive from a man aged 18 to 35 in good health. Some clones in this sample may be carry-over from other donors' samples.

The chain couples TRBV5-8 to TRBJ1-1, with 8 bases lining up with TRBD1. The CDR3 loop spans 17 amino acids. Germline V gives CDR1 SGHTS, CDR2 YDEGEE. Trimming cost V 4 bases and J 0 bases; bases outside gene matches: 11. The CDR3 DNA is TGTGCCAGCAGCGTAACCCAGGGGGCATTGATGAACACTGAAGCTTTCTTT. This codes for CASSVTQGALMNTEAFF.

The rearrangement joins TRBV6-5 to TRBJ2-6; a weak D match, TRBD1 (6 bases). The V end lost 3 bases, the J end lost 2 bases, and 11 bases lay between the germline ends. Germline V gene data show CDR1 as MNHEY and CDR2 as SVGAGI. This CDR3 is built from 16 residues. CDR3 nucleotides: TGTGCCAGCAGTTATGGTCCAGGGGCTGGGGCCAACGTCCTGACTTTC. Residues: CASSYGPGAGANVLTF.

The chain couples TRBV5-6 to TRBJ1-1, with TRBD1 matching 11 bases. Trimming at V came to 4 bases and at J to 0 bases, leaving 5 bases not matched to a gene. This CDR3 region has 16 residues. Germline V gene lookup returns CDR1 SGHDT and CDR2 YYEEEE. CDR3 sequence (DNA): TGTGCCAGCAGCAAAGGACAGGGGGCTATGAACACTGAAGCTTTCTTT. This gives the protein CASSKGQGAMNTEAFF.

Turning to this clone: At the DNA level, this CDR3 is encoded by other sequences in the same sample as well. The chain has TRBV6-1 and TRBJ2-7, with D hard to call. V was cut by 5 bases and J by 0 bases, with 5 bases left in between. CDR3 length: 12 residues. CDR1 and CDR2 from the germline V gene are MNHNS and SASEGT. The CDR3 DNA follows: TGTGCCAGCAGTCAGAGCTCCTACGAGCAGTACTTC. Translating it yields CASSQSSYEQYF.

V is TRBV7-2 and J is TRBJ2-2; D unclear. This CDR3 is 13 amino acids long. V shed 3 bases and J shed 9 bases, with 11 bases lying between them. Germline-derived CDR1 and CDR2 are SGHTA and FQGNSA. CDR3 amino acids: CASSFSDSRELFF. The CDR3 bases are TGTGCCAGCAGCTTCTCTGATAGCCGGGAGCTGTTTTTT.

With respect to this clone: At the DNA level, this CDR3 is encoded by other sequences in the same sample as well. The V call is TRBV18, the J call TRBJ2-7; D gene uncertain. With 0 bases removed from V and 3 bases from J, the gap between germline ends came to 9 bases. Per the germline V gene, CDR1 is KGHSH and CDR2 is LQKENI. This CDR3 has 14 residues. The chain's CDR3 is CASSPPTGGYEQYF. Here the CDR3 DNA reads TGTGCCAGCTCACCACCGACTGGCGGCTACGAGCAGTACTTC.

This chain links TRBV5-1 with TRBJ1-5; D gene uncertain. The CDR3 is 13 residues long. Trimming pared 1 base from V and 7 bases from J, leaving 9 bases between. Germline CDR1 SGHRS, CDR2 YFSETQ. CDR3 amino acids: CASSLIWGQPQHF. In DNA, the CDR3 is TGCGCCAGCAGCTTGATATGGGGACAGCCCCAGCATTTT.

V is TRBV19 and J is TRBJ2-7; 11 bases match TRBD2. V dropped 9 bases and J dropped 5; count of bases not matched to a gene: 39. Germline V gene sequence: CDR1 LNHDA, CDR2 SQIVND (reference sequence). The CDR3 spans 24 residues. CDR3 region: CARPTYSTAWERDLAGGPVHEQYF. The CDR3 DNA sequence: TGTGCCAGACCTACGTACTCAACAGCCTGGGAGCGGGACCTAGCGGGGGGACCAGTCCACGAGCAGTACTTC.

V gene TRBV5-1 combines with J gene TRBJ2-5, with a possible D match to TRBD2 (5 bases). V dropped 3 bases and J dropped 2 bases, with 14 bases sitting between them. Germline CDR1 is SGHRS and CDR2 is YFSETQ. The CDR3 is made up of 15 amino acids. This CDR3 reads CASSSLGDTQETQYF. The CDR3 coding sequence is TGCGCCAGCAGCTCCCTGGGAGACACACAAGAGACCCAGTACTTC.

V gene TRBV19 combines with J gene TRBJ2-5; weak D call: TRBD1 (6 bases). The CDR3 is made up of 15 amino acids. The V and J ends lost 2 bases and 5 bases respectively, with 15 bases between them. The V gene's germline CDR1 is LNHDA and CDR2 SQIVND (reference sequence). The CDR3 protein is CASSILGTGRETQYF. The CDR3, as DNA: TGTGCCAGTAGTATACTTGGTACAGGGCGGGAGACCCAGTACTTC. The variable domain in full, with the rest retrieved from reference TRBV19 and TRBJ2-5, is DGGITQSPKYLFRKEGQNVTLSCEQNLNHDAMYWYRQDPGQGLRLIYYSQIVNDFQKGDIAEGYSVSREKKESFPLTVTSAQKNPTAFYLCASSILGTGRETQYFGPGTRLLVL.

The V and J genes are TRBV7-8 and TRBJ1-4, with a possible D match to TRBD1 (6 bases). Germline lookup yields CDR1 SGHVS and CDR2 FQNEAQ. V was shortened by 2 bases and J by 2 bases, with 9 bases between the two germline ends. This CDR3 has 15 residues. Written as DNA, the CDR3 is TGTGCCAGCAGCTTAACAGGGACTACTAATGAAAAACTGTTTTTT. Translation: CASSLTGTTNEKLFF. The full variable domain, with the rest looked up from reference TRBV7-8 and TRBJ1-4, is GAGVSQSPRYKVAKRGQDVALRCDPISGHVSLFWYQQALGQGPEFLTYFQNEAQLDKSGLPSDRFFAERPEGSVSTLKIQRTQQEDSAVYLCASSLTGTTNEKLFFGSGTQLSVL.

The rearrangement joins TRBV7-9 to TRBJ2-7, with no clear D. Germline V gene data show CDR1 as SEHNR and CDR2 as FQNEAQ (reference sequence). This CDR3 region has 14 residues. The germline V and J ends were trimmed by 5 bases and 8 bases, with 19 bases remaining between them. The CDR3 DNA reads TGTGCCAGCAGCCCATACCTCCCCGACCTGCAGCAGTACTTC. Residues: CASSPYLPDLQQYF.

This clone appeared a few times. Within the sample, other DNA sequences also encode this same CDR3. The chain uses TRBV5-1 and TRBJ2-5; TRBD2 might be the D (6 bases). The germline V gene encodes CDR1 SGHRS and CDR2 YFSETQ. V was clipped by 3 bases and J by 1 base, with 7 bases between them. This CDR3 contains 13 residues. The CDR3 DNA sequence: TGCGCCAGCAGCTCGGGACTCCAAGAGACCCAGTACTTC. Residues: CASSSGLQETQYF.

The J gene is TRBJ1-4, the V gene TRBV5-4, with D uncertain. Trimming cost V 1 base and J 5 bases, with 6 bases left between them. The germline gives CDR1 SGHNT, CDR2 YYREEE (reference sequence). This CDR3 is built from 13 residues. The CDR3 here is CASSLLPNEKLFF. CDR3 DNA: TGTGCCAGCAGCTTGTTGCCGAATGAAAAACTGTTTTTT.

The chain uses TRBV7-2 and TRBJ2-7, with D unclear. CDR1 and CDR2 (germline): SGHTA, FQGNSA. V lost 4 bases to trimming and J lost 4 bases, with 11 bases between them. The CDR3 runs to 13 residues. Written as DNA, the CDR3 is TGTGCCAGCAGCTGGCCCGGAGAATACGAGCAGTACTTC. Amino acids: CASSWPGEYEQYF.

The rearrangement uses TRBV27 and TRBJ2-2; D unclear. Germline CDR1 MNHEY, CDR2 SMNVEV (reference sequence). The length of the CDR3 is 15 residues. Trimming shortened V by 2 bases and J by 0 bases, and 7 bases separated the two germline ends. The DNA of the CDR3 is TGTGCCAGCAGTTTAAGGCCAGCGAACACCGGGGAGCTGTTTTTT. Amino acids: CASSLRPANTGELFF.

The V gene is TRBV11-2, the J gene TRBJ2-6; 13 bases are shared with TRBD2. The V and J ends lost 5 bases and 2 bases, in that order; junction bases with no gene match: 6. The CDR3 loop spans 18 amino acids. Per germline, CDR1 SGHAT and CDR2 FQNNGV. This chain's CDR3 is CASSPGLAGNTGANVLTF. CDR3 DNA: TGTGCCAGCAGCCCGGGACTAGCGGGGAATACTGGGGCCAACGTCCTGACTTTC.